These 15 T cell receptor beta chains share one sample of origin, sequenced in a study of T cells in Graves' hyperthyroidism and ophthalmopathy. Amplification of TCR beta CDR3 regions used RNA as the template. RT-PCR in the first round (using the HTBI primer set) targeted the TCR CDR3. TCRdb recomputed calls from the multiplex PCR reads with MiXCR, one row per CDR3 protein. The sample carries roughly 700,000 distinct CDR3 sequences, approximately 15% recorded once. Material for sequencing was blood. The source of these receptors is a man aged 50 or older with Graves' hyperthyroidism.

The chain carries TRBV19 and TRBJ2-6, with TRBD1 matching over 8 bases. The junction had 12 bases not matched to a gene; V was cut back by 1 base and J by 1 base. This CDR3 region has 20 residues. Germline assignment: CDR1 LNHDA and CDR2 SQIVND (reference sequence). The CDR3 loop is CASSIGLWGRGRSGANVLTF. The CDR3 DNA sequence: TGTGCCAGTAGTATAGGGTTGTGGGGCAGGGGGCGTTCTGGGGCCAACGTCCTGACTTTC. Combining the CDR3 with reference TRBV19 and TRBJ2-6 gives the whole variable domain DGGITQSPKYLFRKEGQNVTLSCEQNLNHDAMYWYRQDPGQGLRLIYYSQIVNDFQKGDIAEGYSVSREKKESFPLTVTSAQKNPTAFYLCASSIGLWGRGRSGANVLTFGAGSRLTVL.

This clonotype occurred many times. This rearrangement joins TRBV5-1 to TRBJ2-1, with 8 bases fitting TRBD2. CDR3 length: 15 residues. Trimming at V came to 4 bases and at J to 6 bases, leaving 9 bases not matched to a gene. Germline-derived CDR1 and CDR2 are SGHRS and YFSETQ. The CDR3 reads CASSTGLAPGNEQFF. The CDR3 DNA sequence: TGCGCCAGCAGCACCGGACTAGCACCTGGCAATGAGCAGTTCTTC.

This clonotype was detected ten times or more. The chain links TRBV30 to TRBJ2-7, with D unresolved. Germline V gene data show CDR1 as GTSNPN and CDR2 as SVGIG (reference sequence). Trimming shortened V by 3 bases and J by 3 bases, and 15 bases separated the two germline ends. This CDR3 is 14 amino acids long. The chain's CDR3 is CAWRENTLDYEQYF. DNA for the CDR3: TGTGCCTGGAGGGAGAACACGTTAGACTACGAGCAGTACTTC.

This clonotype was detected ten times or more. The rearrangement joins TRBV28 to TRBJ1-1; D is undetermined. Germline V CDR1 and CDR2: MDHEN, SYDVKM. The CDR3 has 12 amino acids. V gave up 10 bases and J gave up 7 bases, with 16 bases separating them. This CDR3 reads CAIRLGGDEAFF. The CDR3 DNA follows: TGTGCCATTCGACTGGGTGGGGATGAAGCTTTCTTT.

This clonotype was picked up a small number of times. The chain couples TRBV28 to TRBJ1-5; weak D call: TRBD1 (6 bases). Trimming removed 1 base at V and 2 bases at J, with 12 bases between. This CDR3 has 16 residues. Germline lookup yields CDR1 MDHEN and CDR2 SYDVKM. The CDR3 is CASSLFLQGGNQPQHF. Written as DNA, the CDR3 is TGTGCCAGCAGTTTATTCTTACAGGGCGGCAATCAGCCCCAGCATTTT.

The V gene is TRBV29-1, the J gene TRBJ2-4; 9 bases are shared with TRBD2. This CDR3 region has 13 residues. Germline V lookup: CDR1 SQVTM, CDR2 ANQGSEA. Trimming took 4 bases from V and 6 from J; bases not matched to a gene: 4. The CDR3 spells CSVVSGRVNIQYF. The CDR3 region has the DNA TGCAGCGTTGTTAGCGGGAGAGTAAACATTCAGTACTTC.

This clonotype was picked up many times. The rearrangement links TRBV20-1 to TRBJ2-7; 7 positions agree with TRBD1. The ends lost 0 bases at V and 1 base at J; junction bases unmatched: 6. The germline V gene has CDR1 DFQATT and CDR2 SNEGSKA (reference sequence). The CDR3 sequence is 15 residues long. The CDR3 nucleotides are TGCAGTGCTAGAGAGACAGGGAGAAGGTCCTACGAGCAGTACTTC. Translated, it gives CSARETGRRSYEQYF.

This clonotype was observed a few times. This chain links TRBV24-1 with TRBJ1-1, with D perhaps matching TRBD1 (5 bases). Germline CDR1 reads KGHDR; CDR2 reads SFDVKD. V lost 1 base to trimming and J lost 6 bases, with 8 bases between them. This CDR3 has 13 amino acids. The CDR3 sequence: CATSDFWGAEAFF. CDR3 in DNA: TGTGCCACCAGTGATTTCTGGGGGGCTGAAGCTTTCTTT.

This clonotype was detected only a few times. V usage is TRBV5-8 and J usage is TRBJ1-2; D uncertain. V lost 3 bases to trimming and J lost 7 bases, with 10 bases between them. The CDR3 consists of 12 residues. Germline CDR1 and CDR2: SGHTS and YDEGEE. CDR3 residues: CASSWPDVGYTF. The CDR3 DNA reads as TGTGCCAGCAGCTGGCCGGACGTTGGCTACACCTTC.

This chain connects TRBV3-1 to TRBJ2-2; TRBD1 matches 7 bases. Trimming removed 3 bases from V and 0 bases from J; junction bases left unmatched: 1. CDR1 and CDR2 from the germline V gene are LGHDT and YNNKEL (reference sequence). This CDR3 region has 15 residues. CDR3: CASSQTGPNTGELFF. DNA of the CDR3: TGTGCCAGCAGCCAGACAGGGCCGAACACCGGGGAGCTGTTTTTT.

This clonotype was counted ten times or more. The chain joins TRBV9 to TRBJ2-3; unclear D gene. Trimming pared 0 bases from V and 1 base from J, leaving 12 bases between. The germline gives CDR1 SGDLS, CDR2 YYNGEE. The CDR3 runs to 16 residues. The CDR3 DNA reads TGTGCCAGCAGCGTAGTCGATGGATACGGCACAGATACGCAGTATTTT. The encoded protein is CASSVVDGYGTDTQYF.

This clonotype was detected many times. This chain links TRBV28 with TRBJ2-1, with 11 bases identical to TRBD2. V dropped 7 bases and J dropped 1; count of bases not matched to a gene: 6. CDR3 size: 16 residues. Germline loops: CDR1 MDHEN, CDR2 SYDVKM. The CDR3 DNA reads TGTGCCAGCACATCCTTAGCGGGAGGGTCCTACAATGAGCAGTTCTTC. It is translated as CASTSLAGGSYNEQFF. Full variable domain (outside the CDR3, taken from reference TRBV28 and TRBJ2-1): DVKVTQSSRYLVKRTGEKVFLECVQDMDHENMFWYRQDPGLGLRLIYFSYDVKMKEKGDIPEGYSVSREKKERFSLILESASTNQTSMYLCASTSLAGGSYNEQFFGPGTRLTVL.

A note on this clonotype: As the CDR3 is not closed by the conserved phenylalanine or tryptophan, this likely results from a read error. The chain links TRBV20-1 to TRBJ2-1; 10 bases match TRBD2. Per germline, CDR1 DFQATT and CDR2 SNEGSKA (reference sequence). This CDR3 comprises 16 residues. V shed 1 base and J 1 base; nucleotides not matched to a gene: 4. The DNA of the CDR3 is TGCAGTGCTAGAGCGGTAGCGGGAGGTTCCTACAATGAGCAGTTCCTC. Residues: CSARAVAGGSYNEQFL.

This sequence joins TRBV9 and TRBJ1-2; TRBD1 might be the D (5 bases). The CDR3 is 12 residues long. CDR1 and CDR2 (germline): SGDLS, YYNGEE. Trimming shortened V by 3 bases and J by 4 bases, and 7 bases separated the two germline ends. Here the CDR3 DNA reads TGTGCCAGCAGCGCCCAGGGCTATGGCTACACCTTC. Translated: CASSAQGYGYTF.

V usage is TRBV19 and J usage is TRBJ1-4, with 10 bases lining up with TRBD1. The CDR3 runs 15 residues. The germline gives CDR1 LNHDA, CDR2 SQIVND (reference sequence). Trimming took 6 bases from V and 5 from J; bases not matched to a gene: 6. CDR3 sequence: CASSLAGQGNEKLFF. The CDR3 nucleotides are TGTGCCAGTAGCTTGGCGGGACAGGGGAATGAAAAACTGTTTTTT. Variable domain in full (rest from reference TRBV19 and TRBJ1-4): DGGITQSPKYLFRKEGQNVTLSCEQNLNHDAMYWYRQDPGQGLRLIYYSQIVNDFQKGDIAEGYSVSREKKESFPLTVTSAQKNPTAFYLCASSLAGQGNEKLFFGSGTQLSVL.